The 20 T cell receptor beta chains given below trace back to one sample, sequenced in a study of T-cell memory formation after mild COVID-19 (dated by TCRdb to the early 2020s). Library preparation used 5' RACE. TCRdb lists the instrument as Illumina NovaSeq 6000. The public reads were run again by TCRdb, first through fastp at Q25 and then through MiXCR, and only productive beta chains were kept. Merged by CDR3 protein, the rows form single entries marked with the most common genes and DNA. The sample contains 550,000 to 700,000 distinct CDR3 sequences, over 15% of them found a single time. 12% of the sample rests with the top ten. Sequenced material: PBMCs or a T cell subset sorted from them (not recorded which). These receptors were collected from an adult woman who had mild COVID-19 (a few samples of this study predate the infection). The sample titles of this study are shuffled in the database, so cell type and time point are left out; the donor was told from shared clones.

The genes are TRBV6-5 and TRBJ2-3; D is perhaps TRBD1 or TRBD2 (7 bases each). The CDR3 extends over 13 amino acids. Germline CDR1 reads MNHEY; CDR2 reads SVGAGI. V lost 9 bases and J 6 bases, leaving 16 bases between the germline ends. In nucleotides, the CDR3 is TGTGCCAGTAAGACAGGGAGGGTGGATACGCAGTATTTT. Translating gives CASKTGRVDTQYF.

The CDR3 nucleotides read TGTGCCAGCTCACCGCGGACAGGGGAGGGCTACACCTTC. Translated, it gives CASSPRTGEGYTF. This sequence joins TRBV18 and TRBJ1-2, with TRBD1 matching over 9 bases. The CDR3 sequence is 13 residues long. Germline values: CDR1 KGHSH, CDR2 LQKENI. Germline trimming cut 3 bases from V and 8 bases from J; bases unmatched to any gene: 4.

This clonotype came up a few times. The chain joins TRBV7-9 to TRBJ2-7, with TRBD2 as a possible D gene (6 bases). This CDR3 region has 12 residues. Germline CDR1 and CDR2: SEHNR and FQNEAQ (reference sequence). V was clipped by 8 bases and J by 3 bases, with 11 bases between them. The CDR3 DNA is TGTGCCAGCGGTCCGGAGGGCTACGAGCAGTACTTC. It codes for CASGPEGYEQYF.

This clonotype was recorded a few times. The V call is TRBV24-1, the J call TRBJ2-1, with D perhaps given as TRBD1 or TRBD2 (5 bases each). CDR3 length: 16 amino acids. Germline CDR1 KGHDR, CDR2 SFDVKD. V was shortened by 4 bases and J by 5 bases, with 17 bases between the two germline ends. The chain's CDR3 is CATSEDPGPPHNEQFF. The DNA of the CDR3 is TGTGCCACCAGTGAGGACCCGGGACCCCCCCACAATGAGCAGTTCTTC.

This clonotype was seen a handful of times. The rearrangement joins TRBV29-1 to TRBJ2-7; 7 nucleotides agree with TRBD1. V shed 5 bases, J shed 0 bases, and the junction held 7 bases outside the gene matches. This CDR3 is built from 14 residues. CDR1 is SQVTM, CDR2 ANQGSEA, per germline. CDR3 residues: CSVYRQGSSYEQYF. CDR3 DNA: TGCAGCGTTTATAGACAGGGAAGCTCCTACGAGCAGTACTTC.

The chain's CDR3 is CASSIASRAGTSDYEQYF. The CDR3 coding sequence is TGTGCCAGTAGTATAGCCTCTAGAGCGGGGACTAGCGACTACGAGCAGTACTTC. The gene calls are TRBV19 and TRBJ2-7; 10 bases fit TRBD2. Germline lookup yields CDR1 LNHDA and CDR2 SQIVND (reference sequence). V lost 1 base to trimming and J lost 3 bases; unmatched junction nucleotides: 12. CDR3 length equals 18 residues.

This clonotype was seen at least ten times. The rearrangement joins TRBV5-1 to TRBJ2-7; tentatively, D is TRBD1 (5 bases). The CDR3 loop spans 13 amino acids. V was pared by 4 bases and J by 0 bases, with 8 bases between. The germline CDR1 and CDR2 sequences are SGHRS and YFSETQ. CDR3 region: CASSAGISYEQYF. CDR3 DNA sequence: TGCGCCAGCAGCGCAGGGATCTCCTACGAGCAGTACTTC.

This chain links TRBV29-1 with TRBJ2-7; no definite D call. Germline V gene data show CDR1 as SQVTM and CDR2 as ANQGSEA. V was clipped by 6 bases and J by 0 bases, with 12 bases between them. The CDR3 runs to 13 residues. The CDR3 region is CSVTAANSYEQYF. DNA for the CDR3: TGCAGCGTAACTGCGGCTAACTCCTACGAGCAGTACTTC.

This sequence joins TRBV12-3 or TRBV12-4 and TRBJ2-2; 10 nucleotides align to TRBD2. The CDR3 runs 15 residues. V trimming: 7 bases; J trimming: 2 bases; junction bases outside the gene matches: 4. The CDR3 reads CASKTSGANTGELFF. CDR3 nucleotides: TGTGCCAGCAAAACTAGCGGGGCTAACACCGGGGAGCTGTTTTTT.

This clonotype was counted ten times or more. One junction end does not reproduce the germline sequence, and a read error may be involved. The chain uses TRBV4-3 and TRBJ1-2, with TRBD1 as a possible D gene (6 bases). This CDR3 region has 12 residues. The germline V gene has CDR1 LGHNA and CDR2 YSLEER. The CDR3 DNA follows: TGTGCCAGCTCACAGGGAGACTATGGCTACACCTTC. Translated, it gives CASSQGDYGYTF.

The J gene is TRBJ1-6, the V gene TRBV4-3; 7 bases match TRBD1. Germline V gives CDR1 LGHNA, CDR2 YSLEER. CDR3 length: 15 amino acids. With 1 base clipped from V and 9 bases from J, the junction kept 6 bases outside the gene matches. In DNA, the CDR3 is TGCGCCAGCAGCCAAGGGTACAGGGGAGGTTCACCCCTCCACTTT. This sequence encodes CASSQGYRGGSPLHF.

The CDR3 sequence: CSARDRQAGGFYGYTF. The DNA for the CDR3 is TGCAGTGCTAGAGACCGACAGGCTGGCGGATTTTATGGCTACACCTTC. The rearrangement uses TRBV20-1 and TRBJ1-2; TRBD1 might be the D (6 bases). Germline lookup yields CDR1 DFQATT and CDR2 SNEGSKA (reference sequence). The CDR3 is 16 amino acids. The germline V and J ends were trimmed by 0 bases and 5 bases, with 19 bases remaining between them.

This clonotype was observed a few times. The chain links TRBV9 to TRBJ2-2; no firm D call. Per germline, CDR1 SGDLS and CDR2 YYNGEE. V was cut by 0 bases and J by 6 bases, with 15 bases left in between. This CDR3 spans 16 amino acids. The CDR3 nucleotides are TGTGCCAGCAGCGTAGCCGAGGTTGATGGAGCCGGGGAGCTGTTTTTT. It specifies CASSVAEVDGAGELFF.

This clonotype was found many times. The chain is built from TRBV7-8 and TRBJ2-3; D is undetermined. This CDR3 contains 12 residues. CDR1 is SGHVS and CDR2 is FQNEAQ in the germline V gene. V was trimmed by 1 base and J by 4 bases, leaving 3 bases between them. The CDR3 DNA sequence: TGTGCCAGCAGCTTAGGCGCAGATACGCAGTATTTT. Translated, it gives CASSLGADTQYF.

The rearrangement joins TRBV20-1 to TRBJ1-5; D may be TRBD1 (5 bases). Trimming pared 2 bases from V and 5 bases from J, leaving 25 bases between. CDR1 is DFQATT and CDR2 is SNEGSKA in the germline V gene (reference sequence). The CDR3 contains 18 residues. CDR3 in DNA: TGCAGTGCTAGAAAGAGGTATAGGGGTCAGTTGGCGGATCAGCCCCAGCATTTT. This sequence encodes CSARKRYRGQLADQPQHF.

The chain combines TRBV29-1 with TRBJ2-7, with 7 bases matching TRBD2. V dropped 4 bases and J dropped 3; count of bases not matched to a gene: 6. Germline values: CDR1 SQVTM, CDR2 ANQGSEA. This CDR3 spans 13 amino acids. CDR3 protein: CSVVLAEFYEQYF. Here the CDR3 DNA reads TGCAGCGTTGTCCTAGCGGAGTTCTACGAGCAGTACTTC.

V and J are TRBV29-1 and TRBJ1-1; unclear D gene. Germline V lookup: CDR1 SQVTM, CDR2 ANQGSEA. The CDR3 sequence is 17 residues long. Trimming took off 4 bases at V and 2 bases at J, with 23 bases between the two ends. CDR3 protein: CSVGGLSQSGSNTEAFF. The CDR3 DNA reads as TGCAGCGTTGGCGGCCTATCCCAGTCGGGATCTAACACTGAAGCTTTCTTT. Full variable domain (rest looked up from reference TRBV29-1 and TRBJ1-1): SAVISQKPSRDICQRGTSLTIQCQVDSQVTMMFWYRQQPGQSLTLIATANQGSEATYESGFVIDKFPISRPNLTFSTLTVSNMSPEDSSIYLCSVGGLSQSGSNTEAFFGQGTRLTVV.

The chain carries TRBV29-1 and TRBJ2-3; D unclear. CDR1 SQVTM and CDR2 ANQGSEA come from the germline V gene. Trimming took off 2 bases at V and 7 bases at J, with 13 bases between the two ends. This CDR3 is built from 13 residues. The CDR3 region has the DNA TGCAGCGTTGAAAGTTTACTAACGTATACGCAGTATTTT. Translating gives CSVESLLTYTQYF.

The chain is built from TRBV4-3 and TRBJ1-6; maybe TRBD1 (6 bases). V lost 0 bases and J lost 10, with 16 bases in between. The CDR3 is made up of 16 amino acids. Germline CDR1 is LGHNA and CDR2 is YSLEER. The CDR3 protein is CASSQDHAGRGSPLHF. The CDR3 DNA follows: TGCGCCAGCAGCCAAGATCACGCAGGGAGGGGGTCACCCCTCCACTTT.

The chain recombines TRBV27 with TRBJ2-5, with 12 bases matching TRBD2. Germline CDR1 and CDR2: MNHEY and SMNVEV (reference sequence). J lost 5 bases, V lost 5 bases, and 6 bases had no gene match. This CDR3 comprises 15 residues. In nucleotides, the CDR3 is TGTGCCAGCAGTCCCCGGACTAGCGGGGTGGAGACCCAGTACTTC. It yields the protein CASSPRTSGVETQYF.